The subject of this entry is one T cell receptor (beta chain). Antigen unknown. The data were taken from a study of beta chain features in type 1 diabetes. Of the isolated RNA, all was reverse transcribed, and so the sequenced material was expressed TCRB transcripts. Here immunoSEQ multiplex PCR was the method, and the copy in TCRdb shows in-frame clones only, minus some. The sample includes tens of thousands of clones, roughly 70% of them seen just once. Study outcomes and limitations: Moderate but significant shortening of TCRB CDR3s was recorded in all four CD4+ subsets from Type 1 diabetes patients.

Germline V gene sequence: CDR1 DFQATT, CDR2 SNEGSKA (reference sequence). The CDR3 loop spans 11 amino acids. V lost 4 bases and J 3 bases, leaving 6 bases between the germline ends. Sample: Tregs from blood. The clonotype originates from a man aged 30-40 years with type 1 diabetes. Some clones in this sample may be carry-over from other donors' samples. This sequence joins TRBV20-1 and TRBJ1-1, with D unresolved. The DNA for the CDR3 is TGCAGTGCTAAATCTTACACTGAAGCTTTCTTT. Protein sequence: CSAKSYTEAFF.